The T cell receptor beta chain under discussion was sequenced for a study of blood T cell repertoires in COVID-19. Study-wide background: Whether acute or convalescent, the COVID-19 samples came from the United States, Italy and Spain.

Sequenced by immunoSEQ multiplex PCR; TCRdb stores in-frame clones only, minus some. The sample lists almost 500,000 clones; more than 85% were seen once. Germline V gene data show CDR1 as SGDLS and CDR2 as YYNGEE. The CDR3 is made up of 14 amino acids. V lost 3 bases to trimming and J lost 2 bases, with 11 bases between them. Sequencing was carried out using PBMCs or T cells enriched from blood (not recorded which). The chain links TRBV9 to TRBJ1-2, with D tentatively TRBD1 (6 bases). The TCR sequence derives from a woman aged 60-75 years who had recovered from COVID-19. The CDR3 DNA sequence: TGTGCCAGCAGCGCCAATACAGGGAACTATGGCTACACCTTC. This encodes CASSANTGNYGYTF. Variable domain in full (rest from reference TRBV9 and TRBJ1-2): DSGVTQTPKHLITATGQRVTLRCSPRSGDLSVYWYQQSLDQGLQFLIQYYNGEERAKGNILERFSAQQFPDLHSELNLSSLELGDSALYFCASSANTGNYGYTFGSGTRLTVV.